The rows below give T cell receptor beta chains drawn from one sample of a study of T cell responses to AZD1222 COVID-19 vaccine. Some clones are missing from TCRdb's copy, which holds only in-frame ones; the method was immunoSEQ multiplex PCR. In the table there are 45,000 to 65,000 clones, approximately 88% of which are singletons. This sample comprised peripheral blood, obtained 28 days after the second AZD1222 dose. The source is an adult who received the AZD1222 COVID-19 vaccine. Each CDR3 is given with its conserved first and last residue. A D gene is named only where the DNA matches it firmly. Expanded clones get a size class; other rows say once, few or many, or leave the size out.

>TRBV28|NA|TRBJ1-2|NA
CASRTIAGVGYTF
TGTGCCAGCAGGACAATCGCAGGAGTAGGCTACACCTTC
>TRBV29-1|NA|TRBJ1-2|NA
CSVEEGGRGGYTF
TGCAGCGTTGAAGAGGGGGGACGTGGTGGCTACACCTTC
>TRBV7-8|NA|TRBJ2-5|NA
CASSFPTAPETQYF
TGTGCCAGCAGCTTCCCGACAGCCCCAGAGACCCAGTACTTC
>TRBV5-1|once|TRBJ2-1|TRBD2
CASSLPLAGANEQFF
TGCGCCAGCAGCTTGCCCCTAGCGGGAGCGAATGAGCAGTTCTTC
>TRBV7-3|NA|TRBJ2-1|TRBD2
CASSLLAGGSYNEQFF
TGTGCCAGCAGCTTATTAGCGGGTGGATCCTACAATGAGCAGTTCTTC
>TRBV28|few|TRBJ1-1|TRBD1
CASRTGSPEAFF
TGTGCCAGCAGGACAGGGTCCCCTGAAGCTTTCTTT
>TRBV24-1|few|TRBJ2-1|NA
CATSARGNYNEQFF
TGTGCCACCAGTGCCCGAGGGAACTACAATGAGCAGTTCTTC
>TRBV7-9|NA|TRBJ2-3|TRBD1
CASRPTGGSTDTQYF
TGTGCCAGCAGGCCGACAGGGGGTAGCACAGATACGCAGTATTTT
>TRBV10-3|NA|TRBJ2-7|TRBD2
CATLDGGSSYEQYF
TGTGCCACCTTAGACGGCGGGAGCTCCTACGAGCAGTACTTC
>TRBV6-5|NA|TRBJ2-7|NA
CASSLYPRPIYEQYF
TGTGCCAGCAGCTTATACCCTCGACCAATCTACGAGCAGTACTTC
>TRBV3-1/TRBV3-2|NA|TRBJ1-1|NA
CASSQVSFVRADDNTEAFF
TGTGCCAGCAGCCAAGTTTCTTTCGTGCGGGCGGACGATAACACTGAAGCTTTCTTT
>TRBV5-1|NA|TRBJ2-2|TRBD2
CASSPGPAGRGTGELFF
TGCGCCAGCAGCCCTGGGCCAGCGGGAAGGGGCACCGGGGAGCTGTTTTTT
>TRBV7-9|once|TRBJ2-3|TRBD2
CASSLGLAGGPGTDTQYF
TGTGCCAGCAGCCTTGGACTAGCGGGAGGGCCGGGCACAGATACGCAGTATTTT
>TRBV30|once|TRBJ1-1|NA
CAWSPSNTEAFF
TGTGCCTGGAGTCCGTCGAACACTGAAGCTTTCTTT
>TRBV2|NA|TRBJ2-7|NA
CASSEVNSGEQYF
TGTGCCAGCAGTGAAGTCAATTCGGGGGAGCAGTACTTC
>TRBV4-2|NA|TRBJ2-7|NA
CASSLTPGRDEQYF
TGTGCCAGCAGCCTCACCCCCGGGCGGGACGAGCAGTACTTC
>TRBV6-4|few|TRBJ2-6|NA
CASSDSGANVLTF
TGTGCCAGCAGTGACTCTGGGGCCAACGTCCTGACTTTC
>TRBV11-2|once|TRBJ2-6|NA
CASSLGQGGFSGANVLTF
TGTGCCAGCAGCTTAGGCCAGGGGGGGTTCTCTGGGGCCAACGTCCTGACTTTC
>TRBV6-4|NA|TRBJ2-1|NA
CASSVQPLGADPYNEQFF
TGTGCCAGCAGTGTTCAGCCTCTAGGAGCGGACCCCTACAATGAGCAGTTCTTC
>TRBV6-1|NA|TRBJ2-1|TRBD2
CASSEGTSGRAYYNEQFF
TGTGCCAGCAGTGAAGGGACTAGCGGGAGGGCCTACTACAATGAGCAGTTCTTC
>TRBV3-1/TRBV3-2|NA|TRBJ2-3|TRBD2
CASSLFSGRIGTDTQYF
TGTGCCAGCAGCTTATTTAGCGGGAGAATCGGGACAGATACGCAGTATTTT
>TRBV7-9|NA|TRBJ2-5|TRBD1
CASSALTGAGETQYF
TGTGCCAGCAGCGCCCTCACAGGGGCTGGGGAGACCCAGTACTTC
>TRBV5-1|NA|TRBJ2-7|TRBD2
CASSSGLAVHEQYF
TGCGCCAGCAGCTCGGGACTAGCGGTCCACGAGCAGTACTTC
>TRBV28|NA|TRBJ2-5|TRBD2
CASSSPTGGRETQYF
TGTGCCAGCAGTTCGCCCACGGGAGGGAGGGAGACCCAGTACTTC
>TRBV15|few|TRBJ1-5|TRBD1
CATSREENRGMRPQHF
TGTGCCACCAGCAGAGAAGAGAACAGGGGGATGAGGCCCCAGCATTTT
>TRBV18|NA|TRBJ2-7|TRBD2
CASSRTSGRAHEQYF
TGTGCCAGCTCACGGACTAGCGGGAGGGCCCACGAGCAGTACTTC
>TRBV28|NA|TRBJ2-7|NA
CASRRRQVSYEQYF
TGTGCCAGCAGACGGAGACAGGTCTCCTACGAGCAGTACTTC
>TRBV7-2|NA|TRBJ2-1|NA
CASSSPPLANEQFF
TGTGCCAGCAGCTCCCCGCCCCTCGCGAATGAGCAGTTCTTC
>TRBV27|NA|TRBJ2-7|TRBD2
CASSPGGFGGGSQQYF
TGTGCCAGCAGCCCCGGTGGGTTTGGGGGAGGGTCGCAGCAGTACTTC
>TRBV12-5|few|TRBJ2-1|TRBD2
CASGFSTSRSSYNEQFF
TGTGCTAGTGGTTTTTCGACTAGCAGAAGCTCCTACAATGAGCAGTTCTTC
>TRBV3-1/TRBV3-2|NA|TRBJ1-3|NA
CASSQDLGAGNTIYF
TGTGCCAGCAGCCAAGATTTGGGAGCCGGAAACACCATATATTTT
>TRBV15|NA|TRBJ1-1|NA
CATSRDISLWGQAFF
TGTGCCACCAGCAGAGACATTTCACTTTGGGGGCAAGCTTTCTTT
>TRBV5-5|NA|TRBJ2-1|NA
CASSPNGDEQFF
TGTGCCAGCAGCCCAAACGGGGATGAGCAGTTCTTC
>TRBV2|NA|TRBJ1-5|NA
CASSEVRNQPQHF
TGTGCCAGCAGTGAAGTCCGTAATCAGCCCCAGCATTTT
>TRBV29-1|NA|TRBJ2-3|TRBD2
CSVGSGSPTDTQYF
TGCAGCGTGGGGAGCGGGAGCCCCACAGATACGCAGTATTTT
>TRBV10-3|NA|TRBJ1-5|TRBD1
CAISGDRGRNQPQHF
TGTGCCATCAGCGGGGACAGGGGGCGAAATCAGCCCCAGCATTTT
>TRBV5-7|NA|TRBJ1-2|NA
CASSLGQGGNGYTF
TGTGCCAGCAGCTTGGGGCAGGGTGGCAATGGCTACACCTTC
>TRBV19|NA|TRBJ2-7|TRBD2
CASSLSTTGTSSFYEQYF
TGTGCCAGTAGTCTCTCCACCACCGGGACTAGTTCTTTCTACGAGCAGTACTTC
>TRBV12-2|medium-sized|TRBJ1-6|NA
CASRRDRASSPLHF
TGTGCAAGTCGCAGGGACAGGGCCAGTTCACCCCTCCACTTT
>TRBV28|NA|TRBJ2-7|TRBD2
CASSFVGLASYEQYF
TGTGCCAGCAGTTTTGTGGGACTAGCGAGCTACGAGCAGTACTTC
>TRBV3-1/TRBV3-2|NA|TRBJ1-4|NA
CASTWGGGKLFF
TGTGCCTCAACTTGGGGGGGCGGAAAACTGTTTTTT
>TRBV12-3/TRBV12-4|once|TRBJ2-5|NA
CASRDSRETQYF
TGTGCCAGCAGGGACTCGAGGGAGACCCAGTACTTC
>TRBV14|NA|TRBJ2-2|NA
CASSQASTGELFF
TGTGCCAGCAGCCAAGCGAGCACCGGGGAGCTGTTTTTT
>TRBV30|once|TRBJ1-2|TRBD1
CAWSTGQEHYGYTF
TGTGCCTGGTCCACCGGACAGGAGCACTATGGCTACACCTTC
>TRBV18|NA|TRBJ2-1|NA
CASSPPLQGWVNEQFF
TGTGCCAGCTCACCACCGCTTCAGGGATGGGTCAATGAGCAGTTCTTC
>TRBV6-2/TRBV6-3|few|TRBJ2-7|NA
CASSYEAGTPSYEQYF
TGTGCCAGCAGTTACGAGGCAGGGACGCCTTCCTACGAGCAGTACTTC